These T cell receptor beta chains were read from a single sample in a study of shared clonotypes between healthy human individuals. The repertoire was sequenced with immunoSEQ multiplex PCR; TCRdb's copy has only in-frame clones and lacks some. Of roughly 2,500,000 clones in the sample, roughly 93% were seen once. The specimen sequenced was naive CD4+ T cells from PBMCs. The receptors shown here come from a man between 18 and 29 years old in good health. Some clones in this sample may be carry-over from other donors' samples. Each CDR3 is given with its conserved first and last residue. Fields, in order: V gene, clone size, J gene, D gene, CDR3 protein, CDR3 DNA. D genes are given only for firm matches. The size of a clone is reported for some rows only, either as once, few or many, or as a class for expanded clones.

TRBV6-5	-	TRBJ2-3	TRBD2	CASSSRPSGGTDTQYF	TGTGCCAGCAGTTCGCGACCTAGCGGGGGCACAGATACGCAGTATTTT
TRBV28	-	TRBJ1-4	-	CASSGWGPGEEEKLFF	TGTGCCAGCAGTGGGTGGGGCCCAGGAGAAGAGGAAAAACTGTTTTTT
TRBV2	-	TRBJ2-7	-	CASSETGAHYEQYF	TGTGCCAGCAGTGAAACGGGTGCGCACTACGAGCAGTACTTC
TRBV19	-	TRBJ1-5	-	CASSIDLTIREPQHF	TGTGCCAGTAGTATAGATCTCACCATTAGAGAACCCCAGCATTTT
TRBV10-3	-	TRBJ1-1	-	CAISELQGSLLNTEAFF	TGTGCCATCAGTGAGTTGCAGGGGTCACTATTGAACACTGAAGCTTTCTTT
TRBV7-8	-	TRBJ2-3	-	CASSLGYSSTDTQYF	TGTGCCAGCAGCTTAGGGTACAGCAGCACAGATACGCAGTATTTT
TRBV2	-	TRBJ2-3	TRBD2	CASQGLAGMSTQYF	TGTGCCAGCCAGGGACTAGCGGGAATGAGTACGCAGTATTTT
TRBV7-9	-	TRBJ2-7	-	CASSVFSYEQYF	TGTGCCAGCAGCGTGTTCTCCTACGAGCAGTACTTC
TRBV5-4	-	TRBJ2-1	TRBD2	CASSLGLAGPNEQFF	TGTGCCAGCAGCCTGGGACTAGCGGGACCCAATGAGCAGTTCTTC
TRBV6-6	once	TRBJ2-3	-	CASRGQVGSRTDTQYF	TGTGCCAGCCGCGGCCAAGTAGGGAGTCGCACAGATACGCAGTATTTT
TRBV4-1	-	TRBJ2-7	-	CASSQDTGGQREQYF	TGCGCCAGCAGCCAAGATACGGGGGGACAACGTGAGCAGTACTTC
TRBV10-3	-	TRBJ2-1	TRBD2	CAISEYPPTSGSSEFF	TGTGCCATCAGTGAGTACCCACCGACTAGCGGGAGTTCGGAGTTCTTC
TRBV9	-	TRBJ1-2	-	CASSARGTYGYTF	TGTGCCAGCAGCGCGCGGGGGACCTATGGCTACACCTTC
TRBV28	few	TRBJ1-1	-	CASSLRGEAFF	TGTGCCAGCAGTTTACGTGGTGAAGCTTTCTTT
TRBV19	-	TRBJ2-1	TRBD2	CASSMPLAGANEQFF	TGTGCCAGTAGTATGCCACTAGCGGGAGCAAATGAGCAGTTCTTC
TRBV9	-	TRBJ2-1	-	CASSVAPAGVYNEQFF	TGTGCCAGCAGCGTCGCCCCAGCGGGTGTCTACAATGAGCAGTTCTTC
TRBV4-1	-	TRBJ1-2	-	CASSPGTFSGYTF	TGCGCCAGCAGCCCCGGGACCTTCAGTGGCTACACCTTC
TRBV9	-	TRBJ2-3	-	CASSVAWGTDTQYF	TGTGCCAGCAGCGTAGCTTGGGGAACAGATACGCAGTATTTT
TRBV30	-	TRBJ2-2	-	CAWSPGNTGELFF	TGTGCCTGGAGTCCGGGCAACACCGGGGAGCTGTTTTTT
TRBV29-1	-	TRBJ2-1	TRBD2	CSVGRLAGGNEQFF	TGCAGCGTGGGCCGACTAGCGGGAGGCAATGAGCAGTTCTTC
TRBV5-1	-	TRBJ2-6	-	CASSLVWLSGANVLTF	TGCGCCAGCAGCTTGGTTTGGTTATCTGGGGCCAACGTCCTGACTTTC
TRBV14	-	TRBJ2-3	TRBD2	CASSLKGLAGDTQYF	TGTGCCAGCAGCCTCAAAGGACTAGCGGGAGATACGCAGTATTTT
TRBV11-2	-	TRBJ2-4	TRBD2	CASSLDNREGPAKNIQYF	TGTGCCAGCAGCTTAGATAACCGGGAGGGCCCCGCCAAAAACATTCAGTACTTC
TRBV28	-	TRBJ2-2	-	CASSLGRRNTGELFF	TGTGCCAGCAGTTTGGGCAGGAGAAACACCGGGGAGCTGTTTTTT
TRBV7-8	-	TRBJ1-1	-	CASSPRQLMNTEAFF	TGTGCCAGCAGCCCCAGACAGCTTATGAACACTGAAGCTTTCTTT
TRBV28	-	TRBJ2-7	-	CASSSRVKDEQYF	TGTGCCAGCAGTTCCAGGGTGAAGGACGAGCAGTACTTC
TRBV6-5	-	TRBJ1-2	-	CASSVRHNRGYTF	TGTGCCAGCAGTGTCAGGCATAATCGGGGCTACACCTTC
TRBV29-1	-	TRBJ1-1	-	CSVAQETWGMAFF	TGCAGCGTGGCGCAAGAGACATGGGGAATGGCTTTCTTT
TRBV28	-	TRBJ2-2	TRBD1	CASSSNPGQGFNTGELFF	TGTGCCAGCAGTTCCAACCCGGGACAGGGGTTTAACACCGGGGAGCTGTTTTTT
TRBV30	-	TRBJ2-1	TRBD2	CAWSVLGGSSYNEQFF	TGTGCCTGGAGTGTTCTAGGCGGGAGCTCCTACAATGAGCAGTTCTTC